This T cell receptor (beta chain) originates from a study of blood T cells in healthy people across ages. This clonotype has just one count. As yet, its antigen is unknown. A second roughly 7 to 12 cycle PCR used barcoded and J-beta primers. Each of the samples gave a minimum of 2.5 million paired-end reads that contained CDR3. One entry per CDR3 protein, called by TCRdb with MiXCR from the 5' RACE reads. The table lists over 950,000 distinct CDR3 sequences, roughly 47% of them singletons, with about a fifth in the top ten. CDR3 length equals 22 residues. V dropped 9 bases and J dropped 3; count of bases not matched to a gene: 31. Findings of the study overall: Percentage of naive T cells showed a strong correlation with TCR beta diversity. Underestimates were what the diversity estimates from one million T cells were considered to be.

Sequenced material: blood. The chain uses TRBV12-3 or TRBV12-4 and TRBJ2-3, with 9 bases that match TRBD2. The clonotype comes from a woman in her fifties or sixties in good health. The CDR3 region is CASGHRDFLRLAGRAGTDTQYF. CDR3 nucleotides: TGTGCCAGTGGACACCGGGACTTCCTTCGGCTAGCGGGAAGGGCGGGGACAGATACGCAGTATTTT.